This T cell receptor beta chain was sequenced in a study of blood T cell repertoires in COVID-19. About the study: Both acute and convalescent COVID-19 samples were obtained from the United States, Italy and Spain. PBMCs, B-cell-depleted T cells, or T cells were the source of the cDNA or gDNA that made up the material.

Original processing notes: Nucleated cell number was recorded as an estimate derived from reference gene primer amplification. Assay used: immunoSEQ multiplex PCR; TCRdb lists only in-frame clones, some missing. D and trimming come from the DNA, and the V and J calls and clone size come from that table. In the table there are more than 110,000 clones, 80% to 85% of which are singletons. Germline V gene data show CDR1 as LGHNT and CDR2 as FRNRAP. This CDR3 spans 14 amino acids. V lost 5 bases, J lost 6 bases, and 5 bases stayed unmatched. The specimen sequenced was peripheral blood. The receptor was derived from a woman older than 75 with acute or convalescent COVID-19. V gene TRBV12-5 combines with J gene TRBJ2-3; 10 bases are a match to TRBD2. CDR3 bases: TGTGCTAGTGGTCCCAGCGGGGGGGGTGATACGCAGTATTTT. Translated, it gives CASGPSGGGDTQYF.